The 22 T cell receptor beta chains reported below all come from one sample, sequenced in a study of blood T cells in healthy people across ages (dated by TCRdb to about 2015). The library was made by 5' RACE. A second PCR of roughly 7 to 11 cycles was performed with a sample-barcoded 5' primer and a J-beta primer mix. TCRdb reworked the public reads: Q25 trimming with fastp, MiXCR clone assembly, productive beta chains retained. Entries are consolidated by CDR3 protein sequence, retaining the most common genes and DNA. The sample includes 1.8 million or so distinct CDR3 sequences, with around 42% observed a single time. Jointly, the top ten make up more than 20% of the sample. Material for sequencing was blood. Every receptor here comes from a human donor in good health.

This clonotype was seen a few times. The CDR3 sequence: CSGRIVGSYEQYF. The DNA for the CDR3 is TGCAGCGGGAGGATAGTTGGCTCCTACGAGCAGTACTTC. The chain recombines TRBV29-1 with TRBJ2-7; perhaps TRBD2 as D (5 bases). The length of the CDR3 is 13 residues. Trimming shortened V by 7 bases and J by 0 bases, and 13 bases separated the two germline ends. Germline assignment: CDR1 SQVTM and CDR2 ANQGSEA.

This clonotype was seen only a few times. This CDR3 reads CASSLDGSATNEKLFF. CDR3 bases: TGTGCCAGCAGCTTAGATGGCAGCGCAACTAATGAAAAACTGTTTTTT. The chain employs TRBV7-6 and TRBJ1-4; unclear D gene. The CDR3 has 16 amino acids. Germline CDR1 and CDR2: SGHVS and FNYEAQ. The germline V and J ends were trimmed by 1 base and 0 bases, with 9 bases remaining between them.

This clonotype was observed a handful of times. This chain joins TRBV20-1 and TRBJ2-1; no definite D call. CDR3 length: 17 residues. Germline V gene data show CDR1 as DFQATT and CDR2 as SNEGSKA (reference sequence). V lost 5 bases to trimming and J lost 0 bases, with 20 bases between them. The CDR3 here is CSAGPTLGHFSYNEQFF. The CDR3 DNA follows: TGCAGTGCTGGCCCCACTTTGGGCCACTTCTCCTACAATGAGCAGTTCTTC.

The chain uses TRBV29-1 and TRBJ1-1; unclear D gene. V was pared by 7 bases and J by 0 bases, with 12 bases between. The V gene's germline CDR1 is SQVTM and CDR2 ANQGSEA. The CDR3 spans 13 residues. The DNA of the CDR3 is TGCAGCGGATCCGTACTTCTGAACACTGAAGCTTTCTTT. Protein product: CSGSVLLNTEAFF.

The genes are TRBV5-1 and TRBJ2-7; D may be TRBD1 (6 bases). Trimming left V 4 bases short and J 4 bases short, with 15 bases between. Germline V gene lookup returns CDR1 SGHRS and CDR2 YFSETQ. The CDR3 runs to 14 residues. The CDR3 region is CASSSNNRVYEQYF. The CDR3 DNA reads TGCGCCAGCAGCAGTAATAACAGGGTTTACGAGCAGTACTTC.

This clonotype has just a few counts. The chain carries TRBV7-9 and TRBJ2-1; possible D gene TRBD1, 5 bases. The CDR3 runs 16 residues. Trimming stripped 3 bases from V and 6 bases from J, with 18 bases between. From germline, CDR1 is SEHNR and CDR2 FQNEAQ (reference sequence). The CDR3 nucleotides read TGTGCCAGCAGCTTCAGCCAGGGTATCTTGGGCAATGAGCAGTTCTTC. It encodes CASSFSQGILGNEQFF.

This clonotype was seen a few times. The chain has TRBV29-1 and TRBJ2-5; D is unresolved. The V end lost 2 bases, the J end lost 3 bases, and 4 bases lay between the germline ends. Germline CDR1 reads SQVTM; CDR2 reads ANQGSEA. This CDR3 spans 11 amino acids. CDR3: CSVELEETQYF. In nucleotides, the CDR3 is TGCAGCGTTGAACTAGAAGAGACCCAGTACTTC.

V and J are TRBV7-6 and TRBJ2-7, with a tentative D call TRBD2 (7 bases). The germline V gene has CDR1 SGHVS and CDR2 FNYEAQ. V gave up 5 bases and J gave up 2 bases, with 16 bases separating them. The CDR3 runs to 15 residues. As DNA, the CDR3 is TGTGCCAGCAGCATCGAGGGGGGGCCTACCTACGAGCAGTACTTC. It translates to CASSIEGGPTYEQYF.

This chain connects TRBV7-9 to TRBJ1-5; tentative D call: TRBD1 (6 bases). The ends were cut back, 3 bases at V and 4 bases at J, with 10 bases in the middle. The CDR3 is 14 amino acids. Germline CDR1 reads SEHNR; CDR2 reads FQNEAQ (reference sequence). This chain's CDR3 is CASSLDSWNQPQHF. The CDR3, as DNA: TGTGCCAGCAGCTTGGACAGTTGGAATCAGCCCCAGCATTTT. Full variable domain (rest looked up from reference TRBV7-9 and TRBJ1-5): DTGVSQNPRHKITKRGQNVTFRCDPISEHNRLYWYRQTLGQGPEFLTYFQNEAQLEKSRLLSDRFSAERPKGSFSTLEIQRTEQGDSAMYLCASSLDSWNQPQHFGDGTRLSIL.

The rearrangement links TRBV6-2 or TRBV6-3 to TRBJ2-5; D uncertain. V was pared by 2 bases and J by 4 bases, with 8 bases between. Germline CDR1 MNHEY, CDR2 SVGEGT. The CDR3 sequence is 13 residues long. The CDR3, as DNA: TGTGCCAGCAGTTACCTACGGATAGAGACCCAGTACTTC. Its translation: CASSYLRIETQYF.

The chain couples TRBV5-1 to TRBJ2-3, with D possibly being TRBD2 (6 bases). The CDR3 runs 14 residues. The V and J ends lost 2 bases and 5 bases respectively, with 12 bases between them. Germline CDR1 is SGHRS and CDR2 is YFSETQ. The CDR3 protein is CASSFSGDGDTQYF. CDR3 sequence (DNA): TGCGCCAGCAGCTTTTCGGGGGATGGAGATACGCAGTATTTT.

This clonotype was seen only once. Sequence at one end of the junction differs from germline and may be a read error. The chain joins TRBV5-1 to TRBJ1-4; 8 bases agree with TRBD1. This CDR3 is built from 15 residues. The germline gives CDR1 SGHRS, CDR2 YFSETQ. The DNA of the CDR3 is TGCGCCAGCACCTCGACAGGGGATAGAACGGAAAGACTGTTTTTT. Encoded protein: CASTSTGDRTERLFF.

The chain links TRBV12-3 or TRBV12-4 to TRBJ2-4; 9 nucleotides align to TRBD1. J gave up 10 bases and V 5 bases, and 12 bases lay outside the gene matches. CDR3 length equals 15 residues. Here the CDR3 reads CASSQGDREVGIQYF. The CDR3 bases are TGTGCCAGCAGTCAAGGGGACAGGGAAGTTGGGATTCAGTACTTC.

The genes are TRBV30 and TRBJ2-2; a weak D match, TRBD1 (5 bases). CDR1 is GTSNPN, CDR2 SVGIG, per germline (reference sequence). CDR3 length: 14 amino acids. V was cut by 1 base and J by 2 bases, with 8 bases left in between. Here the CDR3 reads CAWSDRRNTGELFF. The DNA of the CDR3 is TGTGCCTGGAGTGACAGGAGAAACACCGGGGAGCTGTTTTTT.

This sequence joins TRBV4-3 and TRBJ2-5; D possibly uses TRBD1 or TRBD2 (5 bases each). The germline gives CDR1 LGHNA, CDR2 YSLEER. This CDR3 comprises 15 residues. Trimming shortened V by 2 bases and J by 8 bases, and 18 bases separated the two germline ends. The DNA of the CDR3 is TGCGCCAGCAGCCAACTAACCGGGACGGAGGTCACCCAGTACTTC. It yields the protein CASSQLTGTEVTQYF.

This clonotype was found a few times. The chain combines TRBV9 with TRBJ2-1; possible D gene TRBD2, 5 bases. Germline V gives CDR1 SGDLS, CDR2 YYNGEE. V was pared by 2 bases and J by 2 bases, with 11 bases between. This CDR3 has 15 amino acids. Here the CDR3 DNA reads TGTGCCAGCAGCGTCACGGACTTTACCTACAATGAGCAGTTCTTC. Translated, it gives CASSVTDFTYNEQFF. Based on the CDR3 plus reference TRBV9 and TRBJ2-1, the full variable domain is DSGVTQTPKHLITATGQRVTLRCSPRSGDLSVYWYQQSLDQGLQFLIQYYNGEERAKGNILERFSAQQFPDLHSELNLSSLELGDSALYFCASSVTDFTYNEQFFGPGTRLTVL.

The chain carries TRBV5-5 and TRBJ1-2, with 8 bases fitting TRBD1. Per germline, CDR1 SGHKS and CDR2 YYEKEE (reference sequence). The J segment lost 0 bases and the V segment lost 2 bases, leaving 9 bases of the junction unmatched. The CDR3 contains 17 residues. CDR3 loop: CASSFRQGTLTNYGYTF. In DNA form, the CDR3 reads TGTGCCAGCAGCTTTCGACAGGGGACGCTCACTAACTATGGCTACACCTTC.

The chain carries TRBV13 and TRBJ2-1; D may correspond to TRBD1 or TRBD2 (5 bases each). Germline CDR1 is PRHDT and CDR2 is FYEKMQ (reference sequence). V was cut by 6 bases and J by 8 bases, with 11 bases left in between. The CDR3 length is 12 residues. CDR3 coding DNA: TGTGCCAGCAGGTGTGGGGGTCATGAGCAGTTCTTC. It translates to CASRCGGHEQFF.

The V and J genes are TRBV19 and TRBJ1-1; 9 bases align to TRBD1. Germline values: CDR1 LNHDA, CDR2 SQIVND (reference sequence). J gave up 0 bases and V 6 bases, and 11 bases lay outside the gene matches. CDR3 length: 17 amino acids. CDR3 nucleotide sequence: TGTGCCAGTAGGGATACGGGACAGGGATTAATGAACACTGAAGCTTTCTTT. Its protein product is CASRDTGQGLMNTEAFF.

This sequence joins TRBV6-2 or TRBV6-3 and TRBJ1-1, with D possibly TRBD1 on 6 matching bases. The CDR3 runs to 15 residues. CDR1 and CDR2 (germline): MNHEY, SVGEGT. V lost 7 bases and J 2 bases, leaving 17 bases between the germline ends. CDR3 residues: CASISRGTPNTEAFF. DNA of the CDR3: TGTGCCAGCATATCCAGGGGTACGCCCAACACTGAAGCTTTCTTT.

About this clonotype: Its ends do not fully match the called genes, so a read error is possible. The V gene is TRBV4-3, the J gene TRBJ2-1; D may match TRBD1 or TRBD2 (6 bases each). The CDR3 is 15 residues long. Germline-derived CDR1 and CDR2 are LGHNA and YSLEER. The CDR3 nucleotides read TGCGCCAGCAGCCCCGGATATATGCGGGACAATGGGCAGTTCTTC. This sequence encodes CASSPGYMRDNGQFF.

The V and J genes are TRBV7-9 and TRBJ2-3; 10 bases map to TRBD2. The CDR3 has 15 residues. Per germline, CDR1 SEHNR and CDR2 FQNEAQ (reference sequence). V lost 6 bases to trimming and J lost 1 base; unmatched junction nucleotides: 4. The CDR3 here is CASRKGTSGTDTQYF. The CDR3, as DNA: TGTGCCAGCAGAAAAGGGACTAGCGGCACAGATACGCAGTATTTT.